This T cell receptor beta chain originates from a study of blood T cell repertoires in COVID-19 (dated by TCRdb to 2018 to 2020). Study-wide context: The collaborator samples originated in the United States, Italy and Spain and spanned the acute and convalescent phases of COVID-19. The samples were drawn from two sources: the first 160 participants of the ongoing ImmuneRACE study, and 1,000 to 1,500 subjects contributed by 6 global collaborators. Where available, HLA class I and class II types were taken from metadata supplied by the sample provider and were not determined by assay-based typing. Deeply sampled blood TCRbeta repertoires from subjects exposed to, actively infected with, or recovered from COVID-19 were included in the dataset. A freely available public database, intended as a resource for researchers studying the immune response to SARS-CoV-2, is where the repertoires were released. The prospective study material was composed of cDNA or gDNA derived from T cells, B-cell-depleted T cells, or PBMCs. A de-identified subject ID, COVID-19 status, age in years and sex were almost always included in the sample metadata.

TCRbeta CDR3 regions were amplified from genomic DNA by means of the immunoSEQ Assay, a bias-controlled multiplex PCR. The authors' pipeline ran thus. The number of nucleated cells in each sample was estimated from the amplification of reference gene primers within the assay. Sequence reads were collapsed and filtered to measure the absolute abundance of every unique TCRbeta CDR3 rearrangement. Productive Simpson clonality was computed per sample as the square root of Simpson's diversity index over productive rearrangements. As stored in TCRdb, this immuneACCESS dataset retains in-frame rearrangements with V and J assigned. A fraction of the clones does not appear; measured against another copy, unresolved V genes explain less than half of the discrepancy, and the remainder lacks a known reason. For V, J and clone size, that table is used; D and trimming come from the DNA. This sample lists 150,000 or so clones; 80% to 90% were detected once. The ten largest clonotypes hold around 15% of the sample.

The germline ends are 12 bases apart after V is trimmed by 2 bases and J by 4 bases. Based on the germline V gene (reference sequence), the CDR1 and CDR2 sequences are GTSNPN and SVGIG. The CDR3 goes from the cysteine to the phenylalanine over 13 residues. Here the CDR3 DNA is all that survives: 39 bases in frame from base 1. As for this clone: Its antigen remains undetermined. Base qualities are not at hand, and no much larger clone is one base apart.

Points the paper makes about the study in general: The amount of clinical and demographic metadata varied by source and participant and was provided uncurated.

At one collaborating source in Seattle, patients were enrolled during active infection and were followed longitudinally through the course of disease. Whole blood was collected in K2EDTA tubes by collaborating institutions according to the institutions' own protocols. Collaborator samples were shipped for TCRbeta analysis as frozen whole blood, isolated PBMCs, or DNA extracted from either sample type. The receptor was isolated from a man aged 18-30 years with COVID-19, enrolled during active disease. The chain is made from TRBV30 and TRBJ2-7; tentative D gene TRBD1, with 6 bases matching. The sequenced sample was peripheral blood. The nucleotides read TGTGCCTGGAGTAGGGGGATGGCGTACGAGCAGTACTTC. Translation gives CAWSRGMAYEQYF. Supplemented by the reference TRBV30 and TRBJ2-7 proteins around the CDR3, the complete variable domain is SQTIHQWPATLVQPVGSPLSLECTVEGTSNPNLYWYRQAAGRGLQLLFYSVGIGQISSEVPQNLSASRPQDRQFILSSKKLLLSDSGFYLCAWSRGMAYEQYFGPGTRLTVT.